This T cell receptor (beta chain) was documented in a study of cytomegalovirus exposure and HLA in healthy donors. This clone was found once. Assay: immunoSEQ multiplex PCR; the TCRdb copy retains only in-frame clones and omits some. Of approximately 180,000 clones listed, 86% are singletons. What was sequenced was PBMCs. This TCR was sampled from a man between 18 and 29 years old in good health and CMV-seropositive.

CDR3: CASSQDLRTGFYTGELFF. The CDR3 DNA sequence: TGCGCCAGCAGCCAAGATCTCCGGACAGGCTTTTACACCGGGGAGCTGTTTTTT. The chain recombines TRBV4-3 with TRBJ2-2; 7 bases fit TRBD1. Germline CDR1 LGHNA, CDR2 YSLEER. V dropped 0 bases and J dropped 3; count of bases not matched to a gene: 10. The CDR3 is 18 amino acids.